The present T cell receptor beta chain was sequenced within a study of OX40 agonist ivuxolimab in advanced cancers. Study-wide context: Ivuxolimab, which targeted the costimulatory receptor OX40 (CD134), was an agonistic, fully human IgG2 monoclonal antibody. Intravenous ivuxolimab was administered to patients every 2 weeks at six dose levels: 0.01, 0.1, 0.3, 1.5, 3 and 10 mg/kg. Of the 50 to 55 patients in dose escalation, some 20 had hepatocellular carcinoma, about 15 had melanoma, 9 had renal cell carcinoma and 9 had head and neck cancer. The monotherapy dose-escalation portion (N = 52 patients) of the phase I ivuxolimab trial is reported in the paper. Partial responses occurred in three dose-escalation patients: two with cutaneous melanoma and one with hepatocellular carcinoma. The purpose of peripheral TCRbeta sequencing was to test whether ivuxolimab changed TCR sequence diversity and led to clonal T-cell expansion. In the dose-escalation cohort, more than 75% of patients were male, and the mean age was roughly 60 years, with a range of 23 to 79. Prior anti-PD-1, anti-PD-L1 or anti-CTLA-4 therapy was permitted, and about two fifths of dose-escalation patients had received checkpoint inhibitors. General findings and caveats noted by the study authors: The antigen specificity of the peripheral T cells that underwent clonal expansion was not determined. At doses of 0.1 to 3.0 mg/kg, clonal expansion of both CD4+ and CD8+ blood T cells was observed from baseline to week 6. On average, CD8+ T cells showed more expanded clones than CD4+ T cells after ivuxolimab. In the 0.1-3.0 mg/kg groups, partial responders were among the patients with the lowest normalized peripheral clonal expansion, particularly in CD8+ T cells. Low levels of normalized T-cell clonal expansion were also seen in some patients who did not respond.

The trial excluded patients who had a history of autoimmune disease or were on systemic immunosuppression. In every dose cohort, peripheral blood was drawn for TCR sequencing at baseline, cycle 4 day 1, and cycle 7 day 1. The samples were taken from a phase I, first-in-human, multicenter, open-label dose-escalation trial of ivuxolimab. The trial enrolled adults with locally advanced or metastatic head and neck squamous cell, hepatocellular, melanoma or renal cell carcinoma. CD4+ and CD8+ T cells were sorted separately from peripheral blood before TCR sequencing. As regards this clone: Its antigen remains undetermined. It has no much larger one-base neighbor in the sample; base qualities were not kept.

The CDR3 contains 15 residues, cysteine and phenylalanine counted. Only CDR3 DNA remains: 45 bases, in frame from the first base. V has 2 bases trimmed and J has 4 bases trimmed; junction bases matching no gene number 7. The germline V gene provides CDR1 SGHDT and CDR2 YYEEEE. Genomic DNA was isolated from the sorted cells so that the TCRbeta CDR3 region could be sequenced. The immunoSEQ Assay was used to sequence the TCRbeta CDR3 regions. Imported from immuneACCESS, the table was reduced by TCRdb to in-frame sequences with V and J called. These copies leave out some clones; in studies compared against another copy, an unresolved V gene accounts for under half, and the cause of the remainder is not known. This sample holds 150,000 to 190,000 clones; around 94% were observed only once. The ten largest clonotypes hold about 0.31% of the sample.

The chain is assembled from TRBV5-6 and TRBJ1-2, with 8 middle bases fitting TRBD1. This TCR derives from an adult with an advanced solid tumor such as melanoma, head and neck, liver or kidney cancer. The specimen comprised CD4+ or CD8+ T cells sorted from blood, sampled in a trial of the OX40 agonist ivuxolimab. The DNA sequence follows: TGTGCCAGCAGCTTCCGGGACAGGCCCCTCTATGGCTACACCTTC. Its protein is CASSFRDRPLYGYTF.